A single sample gave rise to the 25 T cell receptor beta chains below, sequenced in a study of sequential checkpoint blockade in melanoma. Treatment of the sample: randomized to nivolumab then ipilimumab (arm A) or the reverse (arm B). Method: immunoSEQ multiplex PCR; TCRdb's copy keeps in-frame clones and lacks some. Of over 10,000 clones in the sample, 25% to 35% were seen once. Here the sequenced sample was tumor tissue (inferred from file names), taken from a patient given nivolumab and ipilimumab in sequence. Receptor source: a human donor with melanoma.

The chain joins TRBV9 to TRBJ2-1; D gene unclear. Trimming stripped 0 bases from V and 0 bases from J, with 10 bases between. This CDR3 contains 16 residues. Germline V gives CDR1 SGDLS, CDR2 YYNGEE. The CDR3 DNA reads TGTGCCAGCAGCGTAGGTGGCGGCAGCTCCTACAATGAGCAGTTCTTC. Translated, it gives CASSVGGGSSYNEQFF.

This chain connects TRBV29-1 to TRBJ1-3; D is ambiguous. V gave up 4 bases and J gave up 0 bases, with 4 bases separating them. Per germline, CDR1 SQVTM and CDR2 ANQGSEA. The CDR3 has 12 residues. CDR3 coding DNA: TGCAGCGTTGGGGTCTCTGGAAACACCATATATTTT. This codes for CSVGVSGNTIYF.

This clone was detected only a few times. The V and J genes are TRBV4-1 and TRBJ2-1; D is uncertain. Looked up from germline, CDR1 is MGHRA and CDR2 is YSYEKL. Trimming removed 0 bases at V and 9 bases at J, with 9 bases between. The CDR3 totals 13 residues. This chain's CDR3 is CASSQERLVEQFF. Written as DNA, the CDR3 is TGCGCCAGCAGCCAAGAGCGTCTGGTTGAGCAGTTCTTC.

This chain uses TRBV25-1 with TRBJ2-1; D possibly uses TRBD1 or TRBD2 (5 bases each). The length of the CDR3 is 15 residues. The ends were cut back, 3 bases at V and 1 base at J, with 10 bases in the middle. CDR1 and CDR2 (germline): MGHDK, SYGVNS. The chain's CDR3 is CASSDRGPSYNEQFF. CDR3 coding DNA: TGTGCCAGCAGTGATAGGGGACCATCCTACAATGAGCAGTTCTTC.

This chain links TRBV29-1 with TRBJ2-1; 9 bases align to TRBD1. Germline loops: CDR1 SQVTM, CDR2 ANQGSEA. There are 14 residues in the CDR3. With V trimmed by 1 base and J by 7 bases, 5 bases remained unmatched. This CDR3 reads CSVEGDRETNEQFF. The CDR3 nucleotides read TGCAGCGTTGAAGGGGACAGGGAAACGAATGAGCAGTTCTTC.

This clone has only a few counts. The chain links TRBV5-1 to TRBJ2-7, with D perhaps being TRBD1 or TRBD2 (6 bases each). There are 15 residues in the CDR3. Trimming took off 0 bases at V and 7 bases at J, with 17 bases between the two ends. Germline CDR1 is SGHRS and CDR2 is YFSETQ. The DNA of the CDR3 is TGCGCCAGCAGCTTGGCAATCTGGGGGGCGAGGGAGCAGTACTTC. This gives the protein CASSLAIWGAREQYF.

This clone was found a few times. The chain recombines TRBV5-1 with TRBJ1-2; no definite D call. Germline loops: CDR1 SGHRS, CDR2 YFSETQ. V lost 2 bases and J lost 0, with 8 bases in between. The CDR3 is 14 residues long. CDR3 residues: CASSFGEANYGYTF. CDR3 bases: TGCGCCAGCAGCTTCGGGGAGGCTAACTATGGCTACACCTTC.

The chain joins TRBV7-8 to TRBJ1-1, with a tentative D call TRBD1 (6 bases). Trimming pared 6 bases from V and 4 bases from J, leaving 12 bases between. The germline gives CDR1 SGHVS, CDR2 FQNEAQ. CDR3 length: 13 residues. The CDR3 sequence is CASRWWGLTEAFF. The CDR3 bases are TGTGCCAGCAGATGGTGGGGGCTCACTGAAGCTTTCTTT. The full variable domain, its missing parts supplied by reference TRBV7-8 and TRBJ1-1, is GAGVSQSPRYKVAKRGQDVALRCDPISGHVSLFWYQQALGQGPEFLTYFQNEAQLDKSGLPSDRFFAERPEGSVSTLKIQRTQQEDSAVYLCASRWWGLTEAFFGQGTRLTVV.

This chain uses TRBV5-1 with TRBJ1-1; D is unresolved. The CDR3 loop spans 14 amino acids. Trimming cost V 0 bases and J 4 bases, with 10 bases left between them. Germline CDR1 and CDR2: SGHRS and YFSETQ. This CDR3 reads CASSLALRVTEAFF. In DNA, the CDR3 is TGCGCCAGCAGCTTGGCCTTGCGGGTCACTGAAGCTTTCTTT.

This chain joins TRBV18 and TRBJ2-3, with TRBD1 identical over 7 bases. The CDR3 covers 15 residues. Germline trimming cut 3 bases from V and 1 base from J; bases unmatched to any gene: 4. Germline V lookup: CDR1 KGHSH, CDR2 LQKENI. In DNA form, the CDR3 reads TGTGCCAGCTCACCCAGCACAGGGGGCACAGATACGCAGTATTTT. Encoded protein: CASSPSTGGTDTQYF.

This clone appeared many times. The V gene is TRBV9, the J gene TRBJ2-5; 7 nucleotides agree with TRBD1. Germline-derived CDR1 and CDR2 are SGDLS and YYNGEE. The CDR3 spans 15 residues. Trimming took 2 bases from V and 1 from J; bases not matched to a gene: 5. The CDR3 reads CASSVGTVSQETQYF. In DNA form, the CDR3 reads TGTGCCAGCAGCGTCGGGACAGTCAGCCAAGAGACCCAGTACTTC. Drawing the rest from reference TRBV9 and TRBJ2-5, the complete variable domain is DSGVTQTPKHLITATGQRVTLRCSPRSGDLSVYWYQQSLDQGLQFLIQYYNGEERAKGNILERFSAQQFPDLHSELNLSSLELGDSALYFCASSVGTVSQETQYFGPGTRLLVL.

This clone was detected only a few times. The V and J genes are TRBV5-8 and TRBJ2-1; TRBD2 might be the D (6 bases). Trimming removed 4 bases at V and 9 bases at J, with 14 bases between. CDR1 and CDR2 from the germline V gene are SGHTS and YDEGEE. This CDR3 is built from 13 residues. Written as DNA, the CDR3 is TGTGCCAGCAGCGAGGGTGCGGGGACTGAGCAGTTCTTC. Translated, it gives CASSEGAGTEQFF.

The chain has TRBV27 and TRBJ2-7; D remains ambiguous. The CDR3 runs 17 residues. The V gene lost 0 bases and the J gene lost 4 bases, with 19 bases spanning the gap. Germline assignment: CDR1 MNHEY and CDR2 SMNVEV (reference sequence). The CDR3 loop is CASSLSTRRSRSYEQYF. Written as DNA, the CDR3 is TGTGCCAGCAGTTTATCGACACGTAGGTCCAGGTCGTACGAGCAGTACTTC.

The chain couples TRBV19 to TRBJ1-1; D perhaps matches TRBD1 (6 bases). Trimming removed 10 bases at V and 1 base at J, with 16 bases between. Germline V gene sequence: CDR1 LNHDA, CDR2 SQIVND (reference sequence). The CDR3 runs 14 residues. This CDR3 reads CATRRGGPNTEAFF. In DNA form, the CDR3 reads TGTGCCACTCGCCGGGGGGGCCCGAACACTGAAGCTTTCTTT.

This clone was counted between two and nine times. This sequence joins TRBV28 and TRBJ1-5, with D maybe TRBD1 (6 bases). Germline V gene sequence: CDR1 MDHEN, CDR2 SYDVKM. Trimming took off 5 bases at V and 4 bases at J, with 15 bases between the two ends. This CDR3 has 15 residues. CDR3 sequence (DNA): TGTGCCAGCAGTCCCATCAAGGGGGTTAATCAGCCCCAGCATTTT. It codes for CASSPIKGVNQPQHF.

This clone is judged medium-sized. The rearrangement links TRBV11-3 to TRBJ2-1, with 14 nucleotides matching TRBD2. Germline CDR1 is SGHNT and CDR2 is YENEEA. There are 16 residues in the CDR3. Trimming cost V 5 bases and J 2 bases; bases outside gene matches: 2. The CDR3 nucleotides read TGTGCCAGCAGCCGGACTAGCGGGAGGCCCTACAATGAGCAGTTCTTC. Its protein is CASSRTSGRPYNEQFF.

The chain couples TRBV29-1 to TRBJ2-1, with D uncertain. The CDR3 has 13 amino acids. CDR1 is SQVTM and CDR2 is ANQGSEA in the germline V gene. The CDR3 bases are TGCAGTGTCCCTTTCGAGGCCCACAATGAGCAGTTCTTC. Protein product: CSVPFEAHNEQFF.

This clone showed up just a few times. The chain couples TRBV4-1 to TRBJ2-7, with D perhaps matching TRBD2 (5 bases). Trimming shortened V by 0 bases and J by 7 bases, and 10 bases separated the two germline ends. Germline CDR1 MGHRA, CDR2 YSYEKL. This CDR3 is 13 amino acids long. DNA of the CDR3: TGCGCCAGCAGCCAAGACCGGGGTTGGGAGCAGTACTTC. Translating gives CASSQDRGWEQYF.

This clone ranks as medium-sized. V gene TRBV15 combines with J gene TRBJ2-5, with D possibly being TRBD1 (6 bases). V was pared by 5 bases and J by 0 bases, with 22 bases between. Looked up from germline, CDR1 is LNHNV and CDR2 is YYDKDF (reference sequence). The length of the CDR3 is 18 residues. CDR3: CATSFSDSPHDYQETQYF. CDR3 in DNA: TGTGCCACCAGCTTCTCGGACAGTCCTCATGATTACCAAGAGACCCAGTACTTC.

The table lists this clone with a few counts. The chain couples TRBV9 to TRBJ2-7; 10 bases fit TRBD1. V shed 3 bases, J shed 4 bases, and the junction held 4 bases outside the gene matches. This CDR3 contains 14 residues. Germline loops: CDR1 SGDLS, CDR2 YYNGEE. The CDR3 DNA follows: TGTGCCAGCAGCGCGGACAGGGGGGTTTACGAGCAGTACTTC. Its translation is CASSADRGVYEQYF.

This clone was observed a handful of times. The chain couples TRBV6-8 to TRBJ2-5; no firm D call. Germline V lookup: CDR1 MNHGY, CDR2 SAAAGT. The CDR3 spans 14 residues. V lost 7 bases, J lost 9 bases, and 21 bases lay in between. CDR3 sequence: CASKGMGSVLSQYF. CDR3 in DNA: TGTGCCAGCAAAGGGATGGGATCCGTGTTGTCCCAGTACTTC.

This clone was counted only a few times. The chain has TRBV6-8 and TRBJ2-7; no reliable D call. The CDR3 spans 14 residues. V was clipped by 0 bases and J by 3 bases, with 9 bases between them. Looked up from germline, CDR1 is MNHGY and CDR2 is SAAAGT. The DNA of the CDR3 is TGTGCCAGCAGTTACTCTCCAGGCCTCTACGAGCAGTACTTC. It yields the protein CASSYSPGLYEQYF.

A note on this clone: This specimen includes other DNA sequences encoding the same CDR3. The chain has TRBV5-1 and TRBJ2-1, with 8 bases aligning to TRBD2. Germline V gives CDR1 SGHRS, CDR2 YFSETQ. The CDR3 extends over 14 amino acids. The junction had 2 bases not matched to a gene; V was cut back by 2 bases and J by 4 bases. Here the CDR3 reads CASSLTGGYNEQFF. CDR3 coding DNA: TGCGCCAGCAGCTTAACGGGAGGGTACAATGAGCAGTTCTTC.

This clone has only a few counts. The chain is built from TRBV11-3 and TRBJ2-1; tentative D call: TRBD2 (5 bases). The CDR3 covers 15 residues. V lost 3 bases and J lost 8, with 17 bases in between. Germline values: CDR1 SGHNT, CDR2 YENEEA. In DNA form, the CDR3 reads TGTGCCAGCAGCTTCTATTTTACTAGTCCGGATGAGCAGTTCTTC. This gives the protein CASSFYFTSPDEQFF.

This clone has just one count. The chain is built from TRBV29-1 and TRBJ1-2; weak D call: TRBD1 (5 bases). Trimming removed 8 bases from V and 0 bases from J, with 16 bases in between. In germline, CDR1 is SQVTM, CDR2 ANQGSEA. The CDR3 contains 14 residues. The CDR3 bases are TGCAGCCTGACAGAGCGGGGGTCTAACTATGGCTACACCTTC. Amino acid sequence: CSLTERGSNYGYTF.